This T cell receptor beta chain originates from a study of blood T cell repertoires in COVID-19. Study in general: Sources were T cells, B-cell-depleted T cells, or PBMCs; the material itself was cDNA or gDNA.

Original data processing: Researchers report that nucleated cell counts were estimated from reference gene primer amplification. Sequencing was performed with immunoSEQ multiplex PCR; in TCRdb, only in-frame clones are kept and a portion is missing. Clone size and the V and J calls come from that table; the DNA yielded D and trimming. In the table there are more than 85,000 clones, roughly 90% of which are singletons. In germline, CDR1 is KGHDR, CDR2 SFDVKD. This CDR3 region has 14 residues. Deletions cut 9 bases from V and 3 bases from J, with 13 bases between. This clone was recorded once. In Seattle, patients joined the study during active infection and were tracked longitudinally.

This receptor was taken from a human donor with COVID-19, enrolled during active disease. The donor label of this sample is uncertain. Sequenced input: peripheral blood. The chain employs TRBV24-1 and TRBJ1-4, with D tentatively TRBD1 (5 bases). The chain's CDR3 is CATDAGLSNEKLFF. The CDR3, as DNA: TGTGCCACCGACGCGGGGCTTTCTAATGAAAAACTGTTTTTT.